This T cell receptor beta chain was sequenced for a study of Graves' ophthalmopathy and Graves' hyperthyroidism (dated 2018 in TCRdb). Background for the entire study: Peripheral blood was collected before any treatment was given, at the time of initial diagnosis. TCR beta repertoire signatures were used to distinguish Graves' ophthalmopathy from Graves' hyperthyroidism and to predict progression to ophthalmopathy. In total, 135 blood samples were TCR-sequenced: some 43 ophthalmopathy, approximately 80 hyperthyroidism and around 17 hyperthyroidism-to-ophthalmopathy patients. To explore V-J signatures that distinguish ophthalmopathy from hyperthyroidism, a discovery set of around 100 patients was enrolled, made up of about 40 with ophthalmopathy and some 60 with stable hyperthyroidism. For independent validation, a separate cohort was made up of some 19 hyperthyroidism patients plus 17 patients who later progressed from hyperthyroidism to ophthalmopathy. T-cell repertoires of thyroid tissue and blood were compared in over 5 hyperthyroidism patients. Following sampling, methimazole starting at 30 mg daily was administered to hyperthyroidism patients, and high-dose intravenous methylprednisolone was administered to ophthalmopathy patients. The 75 to 100 discovery patients were randomly divided into training and test sets at a 7:3 ratio.

The investigation overall reported the following: Most of the expanded thyroid clonotypes with a frequency above 0.001 were also detected in blood, and it was suggested that the thyroid immune response may be reflected by blood repertoires. In validation, the model predicted ophthalmopathy progression with nearly 71% sensitivity and about 77% specificity; roughly 11 predicted patients were CT-confirmed with GO in a median of approximately 6.5 months. The 13-signature model separated ophthalmopathy from stable hyperthyroidism with approximately 90% sensitivity and approximately 83% specificity in cross-validation, and 80%/75% in the test set. No statistical method was used to predetermine the sample size, and group allocation was not hidden from the investigators.

Sequences LGHNA (CDR1) and YNFKEQ (CDR2) are obtained from the germline V gene. Inclusive of the bounding cysteine and phenylalanine, the CDR3 is 15 residues long. Solely the CDR3 DNA is kept, with 45 bases framed from the first base. Trimming removed 4 bases from V and 2 bases from J, leaving 14 bases between the germline ends. A patient counted as having stable hyperthyroidism if there was no progression to ophthalmopathy within 18 months of follow-up. Patients with hyperthyroidism were aged 18 to 65 years, had been newly diagnosed, and had a disease duration of less than 2 months. Patients with other autoimmune diseases, uncontrolled infections, pregnancy or lactation were excluded from the study. Clinical symptoms, serum thyroxine, TRAb, thyroid ultrasound and orbital computed tomography formed the basis of the diagnosis. Ficoll-Paque density gradient centrifugation was used to isolate PBMCs from about 10 ml of fresh peripheral blood. Total RNA was extracted with Trizol reagent and quality-checked on an Agilent 2100 Bioanalyzer.

This clonotype was seen a few times. Its cognate antigen has yet to be identified. Per-base quality was not reported, and no clone a single base away is much larger than it. For repertoire sequencing, the TCR beta CDR3 regions were amplified from RNA transcripts. The first round was an RT-PCR using HTBI primers with the Qiagen OneStep RT-PCR kit, and this first round was followed by a second-round multiplex PCR, then size selection and purification. The libraries underwent paired-end sequencing with 100 bp reads on an Illumina HiSeq2000. As for the authors' bioinformatics: SOAPnuke was used to process the reads, throwing out any read that had adapters, had uncalled bases, had a mean Phred below 15, or lacked an exact constant-primer or identifier match. COPE v1.2.5 was used to merge high-quality paired reads. Clonotypes were defined as unique nucleotide sequences and were aligned to IMGT TRB V, D and J references using MiTCR v1.1. Analysis was restricted to V-J combinations with a frequency above 0.0001, which covered roughly 99% of repertoires. For each V-J combination, a TCR clonal expansion and chaos score was defined as the ratio of F50 clonal expansion to chaos observed in the TCRdist matrix. Welch's t-statistics and random forest were used to reduce the features to about 14 V-J combinations, which were then used as input to a naive Bayes classifier. The Morisita-Horn index was used to measure how similar the thyroid and blood repertoires were. TCRdb itself trimmed the public reads at Q25 with fastp, ran MiXCR and retained productive beta chains. Each entry merges the rows of one CDR3 protein and shows their most common DNA and genes. The V and J calls shown here were made by TCRdb, not taken from the authors' results. The sample contains a few hundred thousand distinct CDR3 sequences, 15% of them found a single time. The top ten clonotypes cover roughly 7% of the sample.

Recombination connected TRBV4-2 to TRBJ2-5; the D gene is possibly TRBD1 or TRBD2, each agreeing over 5 bases. Sequencing input: peripheral blood. The TCR sequence derives from a woman aged 18-30 years with stable Graves' hyperthyroidism. Donor details come from another sample of the same person, matched by shared clones. The nucleotides are TGTGCCAGCAGCCTGGAGGAGAGGGGACAAGAGACCCAGTACTTC. Its coded protein is CASSLEERGQETQYF.